What follows describes a single TCR beta chain. Per the authors' pipeline: From reference gene primer amplification, estimates of nucleated cell counts were derived. Sequenced by immunoSEQ multiplex PCR; TCRdb stores in-frame clones only, minus some. V, J and clone size were drawn from that table, and D and trimming were deduced from the DNA. The repertoire holds approximately 180,000 clones, roughly 80% seen once, with roughly 5.2% in the top ten. The sample originates from a study of blood T cell repertoires in COVID-19. Study information: The United States, Italy and Spain were the sources of the acute and convalescent COVID-19 samples. PBMCs, B-cell-depleted T cells, or T cells were the source of the cDNA or gDNA that made up the material.

Trimming pared 7 bases from V and 1 base from J, leaving 19 bases between. The germline gives CDR1 SQVTM, CDR2 ANQGSEA. CDR3 length equals 15 residues. V is TRBV29-1 and J is TRBJ1-1; tentatively, D is TRBD1 (6 bases). The sequenced sample was PBMCs or T cells enriched from blood (not recorded which). This TCR was recovered from an older woman with acute COVID-19. This CDR3 is CSGRRSVTGNTEAFF. The CDR3 DNA is TGCAGCGGTCGCCGATCCGTGACAGGGAACACTGAAGCTTTCTTT.